This T cell receptor beta chain was sequenced for a study of T cell repertoires in cytomegalovirus infection. Study information: Matching HLA type and CMV infection were both indicated by public TCR beta signatures. Study outcomes and limitations: Cumulative frequency (of public TCR beta family members) identified carriers of CMV plus the relevant HLA. HLA-C-restricted CMV-specific TCR beta clonotypes prevailed in the ex vivo response.

TCRdb recomputed calls from the reads with MiXCR, one row per CDR3 protein. The data hold approximately 600,000 distinct CDR3 sequences, with 40% observed a single time. By frequency in the sample, this clonotype is medium-sized. As yet, its antigen is unknown. The germline V and J ends were trimmed by 7 bases and 2 bases, with 13 bases remaining between them. Germline V gene lookup returns CDR1 SEHNR and CDR2 FQNEAQ (reference sequence). The CDR3 has 14 amino acids. The rearrangement uses TRBV7-9 and TRBJ2-3; perhaps D is TRBD1 or TRBD2 (7 bases each). The sample here was cultured PBMCs, taken from culture after CMV antigen stimulation. This sequence originates from a human donor in good health (CMV status not recorded). Some clones in this sample may be carry-over from other donors' samples. CDR3 sequence (DNA): TGTGCCAGCACCAGGGGGGGAGCCACAGATACGCAGTATTTT. This gives the protein CASTRGGATDTQYF.